The clone carrying this T cell receptor beta chain was recorded a few times. This specimen comes from a study of control samples from healthy donors and cancer patients. Repertoires were generated with immunoSEQ multiplex PCR, while TCRdb's copy carries only in-frame clones and drops some. The sample contains 75,000 to 90,000 clones, about nine tenths of which appear only once. This CDR3 is 15 amino acids long. Trimming shortened V by 8 bases and J by 0 bases, and 16 bases separated the two germline ends. CDR1 and CDR2 from the germline V gene are LGHNA and YSLEER. The sequencing sample was made of blood. This TCR was sampled from a man in his fifties in good health. The chain couples TRBV4-3 to TRBJ1-1; D remains ambiguous. The CDR3 sequence is CASAAAAVMNTEAFF. CDR3 DNA sequence: TGCGCCAGCGCCGCGGCCGCAGTGATGAACACTGAAGCTTTCTTT.